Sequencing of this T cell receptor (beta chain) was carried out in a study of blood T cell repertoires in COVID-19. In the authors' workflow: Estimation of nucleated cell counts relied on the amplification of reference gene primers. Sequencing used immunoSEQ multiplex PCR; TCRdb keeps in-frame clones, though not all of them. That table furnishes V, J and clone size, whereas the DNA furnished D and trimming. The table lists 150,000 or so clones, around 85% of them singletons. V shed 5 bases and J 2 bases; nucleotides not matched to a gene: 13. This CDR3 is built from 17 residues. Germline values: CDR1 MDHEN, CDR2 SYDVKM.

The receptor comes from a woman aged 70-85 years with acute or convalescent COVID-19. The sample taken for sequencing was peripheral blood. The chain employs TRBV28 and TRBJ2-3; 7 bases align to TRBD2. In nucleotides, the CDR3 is TGTGCCAGCAGTAGGGACGGGAGGCCGTGGAACACAGATACGCAGTATTTT. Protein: CASSRDGRPWNTDTQYF.